The rows below give T cell receptor beta chains drawn from one sample of a study of T cell responses to AZD1222 COVID-19 vaccine. This table comes from immunoSEQ multiplex PCR, and its TCRdb copy is limited to in-frame clones, with some not included. The sample shows some 250,000 clones, 90% to 95% of them seen only once. Source: peripheral blood, taken 28 days after the second AZD1222 dose. These TCRs come from an adult who received the AZD1222 COVID-19 vaccine. The CDR3 runs from the conserved cysteine through the conserved F or W. Fields, in order: CDR3 length, clone size, V gene, J gene, D gene, CDR3 DNA, CDR3 protein. The D gene is left open where the match is weak. Expanded clones get a size class; other rows say once, few or many, or leave the size out.

len: 15
abundance: once
v_gene: TRBV2
j_gene: TRBJ2-7
d_gene: TRBD2
CDR3nt: TGTGCCAGCAGTGAAGTGATCGGGGGGGCATTCGAGCAGTACTTC
CDR3aa: CASSEVIGGAFEQYF

len: 16
abundance: NA
v_gene: TRBV24-1
j_gene: TRBJ2-7
d_gene: TRBD1
CDR3nt: TGTGCCACCAGTGATCCCGGGACAGGGAGGCCCTACGAGCAGTACTTC
CDR3aa: CATSDPGTGRPYEQYF

len: 15
abundance: NA
v_gene: TRBV5-4
j_gene: TRBJ1-2
d_gene: TRBD1
CDR3nt: TGTGCCAGCAGCCCACCGTCTCGGACAGGGGAGGGCTACACCTTC
CDR3aa: CASSPPSRTGEGYTF

len: 15
abundance: NA
v_gene: TRBV19
j_gene: TRBJ1-5
d_gene: NA
CDR3nt: TGTGCCACTAAAGGGGCCCCCTATAGCAATCAGCCCCAGCATTTT
CDR3aa: CATKGAPYSNQPQHF

len: 14
abundance: NA
v_gene: TRBV2
j_gene: TRBJ1-5
d_gene: TRBD1
CDR3nt: TGTGCCAGCAGCGTGGACAGGGTCGATCAGCCCCAGCATTTT
CDR3aa: CASSVDRVDQPQHF

len: 14
abundance: NA
v_gene: TRBV27
j_gene: TRBJ2-7
d_gene: TRBD2
CDR3nt: TGTGCCAGCAGTTGGGGTAGCGGGAGTAACGAGCAGTACTTC
CDR3aa: CASSWGSGSNEQYF

len: 16
abundance: NA
v_gene: TRBV6-2/TRBV6-3
j_gene: TRBJ1-1
d_gene: TRBD1
CDR3nt: TGTGCCAGCAGTTACCCCCGGGACAGAAAAAACACTGAAGCTTTCTTT
CDR3aa: CASSYPRDRKNTEAFF

len: 15
abundance: NA
v_gene: TRBV18
j_gene: TRBJ1-1
d_gene: NA
CDR3nt: TGTGCCAGCTCACCCCCGGGGCCCATGAACACTGAAGCTTTCTTT
CDR3aa: CASSPPGPMNTEAFF

len: 15
abundance: NA
v_gene: TRBV24-1
j_gene: TRBJ2-3
d_gene: TRBD2
CDR3nt: TGTGCCACCAGTGGGGAGGGATGGGAGACAGATACGCAGTATTTT
CDR3aa: CATSGEGWETDTQYF

len: 14
abundance: NA
v_gene: TRBV4-1
j_gene: TRBJ1-5
d_gene: NA
CDR3nt: TGCGCCAGCAGCCAAGAGTCCCGAGTCGGAGCCCAGCATTTT
CDR3aa: CASSQESRVGAQHF

len: 15
abundance: NA
v_gene: TRBV9
j_gene: TRBJ2-7
d_gene: NA
CDR3nt: TGTGCCAGCAGCGTAGGGAATAGCCCAGCTTACGAGCAGTACTTC
CDR3aa: CASSVGNSPAYEQYF

len: 18
abundance: NA
v_gene: TRBV15
j_gene: TRBJ1-4
d_gene: NA
CDR3nt: TGTGCCACCAGCTCCCGCCGGGGGACAAGCATTACTAATGAAAAACTGTTTTTT
CDR3aa: CATSSRRGTSITNEKLFF

len: 14
abundance: NA
v_gene: TRBV19
j_gene: TRBJ2-1
d_gene: TRBD2
CDR3nt: TGTGCCAGTAGTATCGTAGCGGGAAACAATGAGCAGTTCTTC
CDR3aa: CASSIVAGNNEQFF

len: 14
abundance: NA
v_gene: TRBV5-1
j_gene: TRBJ2-7
d_gene: NA
CDR3nt: TGCGCCAGCAGCTTACAAGGGGAGGTCTACGAGCAGTACTTC
CDR3aa: CASSLQGEVYEQYF

len: 16
abundance: NA
v_gene: TRBV9
j_gene: TRBJ1-2
d_gene: TRBD1
CDR3nt: TGTGCCAGCAGCGCGAGCACCGGGACAGCTAACTATGGCTACACCTTC
CDR3aa: CASSASTGTANYGYTF

len: 15
abundance: once
v_gene: TRBV19
j_gene: TRBJ2-7
d_gene: TRBD1
CDR3nt: TGTGCCAGTAGTATCGGTAACAGGGGGCCATACGAGCAGTACTTC
CDR3aa: CASSIGNRGPYEQYF

len: 13
abundance: NA
v_gene: TRBV2
j_gene: TRBJ1-5
d_gene: NA
CDR3nt: TGTGCCAGCTTAGGGGCGAGCAATCAGCCCCAGCATTTT
CDR3aa: CASLGASNQPQHF

len: 13
abundance: few
v_gene: TRBV4-1
j_gene: TRBJ1-1
d_gene: NA
CDR3nt: TGCGCCAGCAGCCAAGCCCCGAACACTGAAGCTTTCTTT
CDR3aa: CASSQAPNTEAFF

len: 16
abundance: NA
v_gene: TRBV10-3
j_gene: TRBJ2-1
d_gene: NA
CDR3nt: TGTGCCATCAGTGAGTCCAGCTTGGGCTCCTACAATGAGCAGTTCTTC
CDR3aa: CAISESSLGSYNEQFF

len: 14
abundance: few
v_gene: TRBV7-2
j_gene: TRBJ2-1
d_gene: NA
CDR3nt: TGTGCCAGCAGCCTCGCGGCGGTACGGGGTGAGCAGTTCTTC
CDR3aa: CASSLAAVRGEQFF

len: 13
abundance: NA
v_gene: TRBV28
j_gene: TRBJ1-1
d_gene: NA
CDR3nt: TGTGCCAGCAGCCGGAGGCGGAACACTGAAGCTTTCTTT
CDR3aa: CASSRRRNTEAFF

len: 18
abundance: NA
v_gene: TRBV11-2
j_gene: TRBJ1-6
d_gene: NA
CDR3nt: TGTGCCAGCAGCGCCCAACTCAGCTCGGGACTTCGTGGTTCACCCCTCCACTTT
CDR3aa: CASSAQLSSGLRGSPLHF

len: 16
abundance: NA
v_gene: TRBV21-1
j_gene: TRBJ2-3
d_gene: NA
CDR3nt: TGTGCCAGCACCAATTCTAGGGAGCCTAGCACAGATACGCAGTATTTT
CDR3aa: CASTNSREPSTDTQYF

len: 14
abundance: once
v_gene: TRBV27
j_gene: TRBJ1-1
d_gene: NA
CDR3nt: TGTGCCAGCAGTTTAGGAGGACTGAACACTGAAGCTTTCTTT
CDR3aa: CASSLGGLNTEAFF

len: 15
abundance: NA
v_gene: TRBV28
j_gene: TRBJ1-1
d_gene: NA
CDR3nt: TGTGCCAGCAGCCAACCGGACACCCCGAACACTGAAGCTTTCTTT
CDR3aa: CASSQPDTPNTEAFF

len: 16
abundance: few
v_gene: TRBV18
j_gene: TRBJ2-7
d_gene: NA
CDR3nt: TGTGCCAGCTCACCGCAGGCCGCCATCAGCTCCTACGAGCAGTACTTC
CDR3aa: CASSPQAAISSYEQYF

len: 13
abundance: NA
v_gene: TRBV24-1
j_gene: TRBJ1-2
d_gene: NA
CDR3nt: TGTGCCACCAGTGTGTCGGAGTTCTATGGCTACACCTTC
CDR3aa: CATSVSEFYGYTF

len: 15
abundance: NA
v_gene: TRBV5-5
j_gene: TRBJ2-7
d_gene: TRBD1
CDR3nt: TGTGCCAGCAGCTCCGGGACAGCTGAGGCGTACGAGCAGTACTTC
CDR3aa: CASSSGTAEAYEQYF

len: 14
abundance: once
v_gene: TRBV4-1
j_gene: TRBJ2-7
d_gene: TRBD1
CDR3nt: TGCGCCAGCAGCCCGGGACAGGGGACGTACGAGCAGTACTTC
CDR3aa: CASSPGQGTYEQYF

len: 13
abundance: NA
v_gene: TRBV7-3
j_gene: TRBJ1-5
d_gene: TRBD1
CDR3nt: TGTGCCAGCAGCAGGGACAGGGATCAGCCCCAGCATTTT
CDR3aa: CASSRDRDQPQHF

len: 16
abundance: NA
v_gene: TRBV7-2
j_gene: TRBJ2-3
d_gene: TRBD2
CDR3nt: TGTGCCAGCAGCTTGGGGGAGGGACTCGCCGAGGATACGCAGTATTTT
CDR3aa: CASSLGEGLAEDTQYF

len: 14
abundance: NA
v_gene: TRBV6-6
j_gene: TRBJ2-7
d_gene: TRBD2
CDR3nt: TGTGCCAGCATCCTTAGCGGGGCCTCCTACGAGCAGTACTTC
CDR3aa: CASILSGASYEQYF